This T cell receptor (beta chain) was obtained from a study of T cells after yellow fever vaccination. The V end was cut by 6 bases, the J end by 4 bases, with 16 bases between. This CDR3 contains 15 residues. Germline CDR1 reads SGHTA; CDR2 reads FQGNSA. One entry per CDR3 protein results from TCRdb running MiXCR on the 5' RACE reads. The sample consists of roughly 320,000 distinct CDR3 sequences, roughly 10% of them appearing once. Study results and caveats: Post-booster samples contained most primary-vaccination clones (around 95% CD4, roughly 88% CD8).

This clonotype was seen a handful of times. Its matching antigen is unknown. The V call is TRBV7-2, the J call TRBJ2-1; D may be TRBD2 (7 bases). Specimen: CD4+ T cells sorted from PBMCs, collected 45 days after the yellow fever booster vaccination. This receptor was taken from a man aged 18 to 30 who received the YFV17D yellow fever vaccine. The chain's CDR3 is CASRGGGPSYNEQFF. For the CDR3, the DNA is TGTGCCAGCAGAGGGGGGGGGCCAAGTTACAATGAGCAGTTCTTC.